Listed here are 8 T cell receptor beta chains from one sample, sequenced in a study of cytomegalovirus exposure and HLA in healthy donors. The PCR made use of 60 Vbeta and 13 Jbeta primers. Assay: immunoSEQ multiplex PCR; the TCRdb copy retains only in-frame clones and omits some. This sample has about 160,000 clones, with roughly four fifths found just once. Material for sequencing was PBMCs. These receptors all stem from a man in his fifties or sixties in good health and CMV-seropositive.

The J gene is TRBJ2-1, the V gene TRBV5-6; TRBD2 matches at 14 bases. V was pared by 2 bases and J by 12 bases, with 4 bases of the junction left unmatched. Germline V gene lookup returns CDR1 SGHDT and CDR2 YYEEEE. This CDR3 has 14 amino acids. The CDR3 nucleotides read TGTGCCAGCAGCTTCTCAGGACTAGCGGGGGGGCAGTTCTTC. Its translation: CASSFSGLAGGQFF.

Here the CDR3 reads CASRGGGSSYNEQFF. CDR3 sequence (DNA): TGTGCCAGCAGAGGGGGGGGGAGCTCCTACAATGAGCAGTTCTTC. The V call is TRBV11-2, the J call TRBJ2-1; a possible D gene is TRBD2 (7 bases). CDR1 and CDR2 from the germline V gene are SGHAT and FQNNGV. The CDR3 consists of 15 residues. Between the trimmed V and J ends, which lost 6 bases and 0 bases, there was a span of 12 bases.

The CDR3 nucleotides are TGTGCCAGCAGCAAGCTAGGGGGCCTGGAGGAGCAGTACTTC. Residues: CASSKLGGLEEQYF. J is TRBJ2-5 and V is TRBV9; TRBD1 agrees at 7 bases. With V trimmed by 4 bases and J by 11 bases, 14 bases remained unmatched. This CDR3 has 14 residues. Germline values: CDR1 SGDLS, CDR2 YYNGEE.

The DNA for the CDR3 is TGTGCCAGCAGCTCGGTATCGTTCTACAATGAGCAGTTCTTC. Protein: CASSSVSFYNEQFF. V is TRBV11-1 and J is TRBJ2-1; no reliable D call. V was clipped by 4 bases and J by 3 bases, with 10 bases between them. CDR3 size: 14 residues. CDR1 SGHAT and CDR2 FQDESV come from the germline V gene (reference sequence).

The chain has TRBV6-5 and TRBJ2-1, with 7 bases that match TRBD1. The CDR3 spans 15 residues. The junction had 2 bases not matched to a gene; V was cut back by 0 bases and J by 3 bases. Germline values: CDR1 MNHEY, CDR2 SVGAGI. The CDR3 bases are TGTGCCAGCAGTTACTCAAGGGGGCTCTACAATGAGCAGTTCTTC. Translating it yields CASSYSRGLYNEQFF.

CDR3: CASSQGNRIFPEAFF. CDR3 DNA: TGCGCCAGCAGCCAAGGAAACAGAATTTTTCCTGAAGCTTTCTTT. The chain has TRBV4-3 and TRBJ1-1, with D hard to call. This CDR3 is built from 15 residues. V lost 1 base and J lost 6, with 15 bases in between. The V gene's germline CDR1 is LGHNA and CDR2 YSLEER.

The J gene is TRBJ2-5, the V gene TRBV7-6, with 8 positions matching TRBD1. J gave up 1 base and V 6 bases, and 10 bases lay outside the gene matches. Germline V gene sequence: CDR1 SGHVS, CDR2 FNYEAQ. The CDR3 is 16 residues long. In nucleotides, the CDR3 is TGTGCCAGCAGACCCAACAGGGGGGCTATCCAAGAGACCCAGTACTTC. Translation: CASRPNRGAIQETQYF.

The chain uses TRBV6-5 and TRBJ1-5; D is ambiguous. V lost 5 bases and J lost 7, with 9 bases in between. Germline V gene sequence: CDR1 MNHEY, CDR2 SVGAGI. The CDR3 contains 12 residues. CDR3 DNA sequence: TGTGCCAGCAGTGATGGGAGGCAGCCCCAGCATTTT. This gives the protein CASSDGRQPQHF.